The next 20 T cell receptor beta chains were all read from a single sample in a study of T cells in Graves' hyperthyroidism and ophthalmopathy. RNA transcripts were the template for amplifying TCR beta CDR3 regions. Primed by the HTBI set, a first-round RT-PCR was run on the TCR CDR3. One entry per CDR3 protein, called by TCRdb with MiXCR from the multiplex PCR reads. The profile shows roughly 350,000 distinct CDR3 sequences, about 14% of them singletons. The sample taken for sequencing was blood. These receptors came from a woman aged 25 to 39 with Graves' ophthalmopathy.

On this clonotype itself: A read error may be the cause here, since a much bigger clone is one base away. V is TRBV4-1 and J is TRBJ1-1; D possibly corresponds to TRBD1 (5 bases). Germline lookup yields CDR1 MGHRA and CDR2 YSYEKL. The length of the CDR3 is 14 residues. CDR3 region: CTSSHSGTEDEAFF. DNA for the CDR3: TGCACCAGCAGCCATTCCGGGACGGAAGATGAAGCTTTCTTT.

The chain combines TRBV5-6 with TRBJ1-1; a weak D match, TRBD1 (6 bases). This CDR3 has 16 residues. The germline V gene has CDR1 SGHDT and CDR2 YYEEEE. V lost 4 bases to trimming and J lost 0 bases, with 16 bases between them. CDR3 sequence (DNA): TGTGCCAGCAGCCTACAAGGACAGCCGGTGAACACTGAAGCTTTCTTT. Its protein product is CASSLQGQPVNTEAFF.

This clonotype was detected only a few times. The chain employs TRBV19 and TRBJ1-1; D is ambiguous. The CDR3 contains 13 residues. Deletions cut 3 bases from V and 1 base from J, with 6 bases between. Per the germline V gene, CDR1 is LNHDA and CDR2 is SQIVND (reference sequence). CDR3: CASSIWQNTEAFF. The DNA of the CDR3 is TGTGCCAGTAGTATCTGGCAGAACACTGAAGCTTTCTTT.

The table lists this clonotype with a few counts. This chain connects TRBV6-1 to TRBJ1-2; 9 bases are shared with TRBD1. The V gene's germline CDR1 is MNHNS and CDR2 SASEGT. V dropped 6 bases and J dropped 4; count of bases not matched to a gene: 12. The CDR3 is 16 amino acids. The CDR3 sequence: CASRDQYRGLSYGYTF. For the CDR3, the DNA is TGTGCCAGCAGGGATCAGTACAGGGGGCTCAGCTATGGCTACACCTTC.

There are a few counts of this clonotype. This chain connects TRBV15 to TRBJ2-1, with D possibly being TRBD1 or TRBD2 (6 bases each). CDR3 length equals 15 residues. Germline-derived CDR1 and CDR2 are LNHNV and YYDKDF (reference sequence). V was shortened by 5 bases and J by 5 bases, with 16 bases between the two germline ends. The CDR3 loop is CATSLGNGGHNEQFF. DNA for the CDR3: TGTGCCACCAGCCTGGGGAACGGGGGCCACAATGAGCAGTTCTTC.

This clonotype was found many times. The chain employs TRBV20-1 and TRBJ1-5, with D unresolved. The CDR3 is made up of 12 amino acids. The V gene lost 6 bases and the J gene lost 7 bases, with 13 bases spanning the gap. Germline assignment: CDR1 DFQATT and CDR2 SNEGSKA (reference sequence). The CDR3 here is CSAARRAQPQHF. CDR3 coding DNA: TGCAGTGCAGCTAGACGAGCGCAGCCCCAGCATTTT.

The sample holds many counts of this clonotype. The chain has TRBV6-1 and TRBJ2-2, with TRBD2 matching 13 bases. The CDR3 contains 15 residues. J was trimmed by 8 bases and V by 3 bases; bases with no gene match: 3. Germline assignment: CDR1 MNHNS and CDR2 SASEGT. The CDR3 DNA sequence: TGTGCCAGCAGTGATCGACTAGCGGGGGGTGGGGAGCTGTTTTTT. It codes for CASSDRLAGGGELFF.

In this sample, this clonotype turned up many times. V is TRBV7-8 and J is TRBJ2-1; D remains ambiguous. Germline V lookup: CDR1 SGHVS, CDR2 FQNEAQ. The CDR3 contains 15 residues. Trimming cost V 3 bases and J 7 bases, with 16 bases left between them. The CDR3 protein is CASSFRSPGGNEQFF. The DNA for the CDR3 is TGTGCCAGCAGCTTTCGAAGCCCAGGTGGGAATGAGCAGTTCTTC.

The gene calls are TRBV28 and TRBJ2-1, with D hard to call. CDR3 size: 13 residues. Germline CDR1 reads MDHEN; CDR2 reads SYDVKM. V was cut by 8 bases and J by 5 bases, with 13 bases left in between. CDR3 sequence reads: CASRSGGNNEQFF. CDR3 DNA: TGTGCCAGCCGTTCGGGCGGCAACAATGAGCAGTTCTTC.

This clonotype occurred many times. This chain connects TRBV19 to TRBJ1-1; D not resolved. Deletions cut 9 bases from V and 1 base from J, with 12 bases between. Germline lookup yields CDR1 LNHDA and CDR2 SQIVND (reference sequence). The CDR3 contains 13 residues. The DNA for the CDR3 is TGTGCCAGCAGCTCGACCGGGAACACTGAAGCTTTCTTT. The encoded protein is CASSSTGNTEAFF.

In this sample, this clonotype turned up a few times. The chain uses TRBV5-5 and TRBJ2-7; D gene uncertain. Per germline, CDR1 SGHKS and CDR2 YYEKEE (reference sequence). V was clipped by 3 bases and J by 4 bases, with 26 bases between them. The CDR3 totals 18 residues. The DNA for the CDR3 is TGTGCCAGCAGCTCCCGAAAGGCAGACACTCAGTCCCCTTACGAGCAGTACTTC. Protein product: CASSSRKADTQSPYEQYF.

This clonotype has ten or more counts. The rearrangement uses TRBV7-3 and TRBJ2-5, with TRBD1 as a possible D gene (6 bases). The CDR3 is made up of 16 amino acids. Germline CDR1 reads SGHTA; CDR2 reads FQGTGA. V was clipped by 3 bases and J by 7 bases, with 21 bases between them. For the CDR3, the DNA is TGTGCCAGCAGCTTGGACAGCCACGCCGGCGCTGCGACCCAGTACTTC. Amino acids: CASSLDSHAGAATQYF. Together with reference TRBV7-3 and TRBJ2-5, the CDR3 gives the full variable domain: GAGVSQTPSNKVTEKGKYVELRCDPISGHTALYWYRQSLGQGPEFLIYFQGTGAADDSGLPNDRFFAVRPEGSVSTLKIQRTERGDSAVYLCASSLDSHAGAATQYFGPGTRLLVL.

This clonotype was recorded once. The chain combines TRBV20-1 with TRBJ2-1; 12 bases are a match to TRBD2. CDR3 length equals 16 residues. In germline, CDR1 is DFQATT, CDR2 SNEGSKA (reference sequence). With 5 bases clipped from V and 7 bases from J, the junction kept 12 bases outside the gene matches. This CDR3 reads CSAGRRLAGVLNEQFF. CDR3 in DNA: TGCAGTGCTGGAAGGAGACTAGCGGGAGTTCTGAATGAGCAGTTCTTC.

The sample holds many counts of this clonotype. V is TRBV20-1 and J is TRBJ2-7, with 14 positions matching TRBD2. Germline assignment: CDR1 DFQATT and CDR2 SNEGSKA (reference sequence). J lost 3 bases, V lost 3 bases, and 1 base had no gene match. This CDR3 is built from 14 residues. The CDR3 DNA is TGCAGTGCTAGGACTAGCGGGGGGGTCTACGAGCAGTACTTC. Protein sequence: CSARTSGGVYEQYF.

At least ten counts were recorded for this clonotype. The chain joins TRBV2 to TRBJ2-7; 12 bases agree with TRBD2. With 5 bases clipped from V and 3 bases from J, the junction kept 11 bases outside the gene matches. The CDR3 is 17 residues long. Germline V gene lookup returns CDR1 SNHLY and CDR2 FYNNEI. CDR3 sequence reads: CASSSSSGGAGVYEQYF. In DNA, the CDR3 is TGTGCCAGCAGTTCCTCTAGCGGGGGGGCCGGGGTCTACGAGCAGTACTTC.

This clonotype has only a few counts. V usage is TRBV20-1 and J usage is TRBJ2-6; a weak D match, TRBD1 (6 bases). Between the trimmed V and J ends, which lost 5 bases and 2 bases, there was a span of 13 bases. The CDR3 sequence is 15 residues long. Germline loops: CDR1 DFQATT, CDR2 SNEGSKA (reference sequence). Here the CDR3 reads CSAEDSRTGANVLTF. CDR3 sequence (DNA): TGCAGTGCTGAGGACAGCCGCACTGGGGCCAACGTCCTGACTTTC.

V usage is TRBV4-1 and J usage is TRBJ1-5; 9 nucleotides agree with TRBD1. This CDR3 contains 17 residues. V dropped 4 bases and J dropped 0; count of bases not matched to a gene: 7. Germline V gene lookup returns CDR1 MGHRA and CDR2 YSYEKL. The CDR3 nucleotides read TGCGCCAGCAGCCTAGCCTGGGACAGGGATAGCAATCAGCCCCAGCATTTT. This encodes CASSLAWDRDSNQPQHF.

This clonotype was counted between two and nine times. This could be a read error, since a much larger clone is one nucleotide away. The chain carries TRBV20-1 and TRBJ1-1; D gene uncertain. V was trimmed by 0 bases and J by 3 bases, leaving 14 bases between them. The germline CDR1 and CDR2 sequences are DFQATT and SNEGSKA (reference sequence). The CDR3 has 15 amino acids. Written as DNA, the CDR3 is TGCAGTGCTAGAGATGGGAGACGGACGGACACTGAAGCTTTCTTT. This sequence encodes CSARDGRRTDTEAFF.

In the case of this clonotype: One end of the junction does not line up with germline, which may come from a read error. This sequence joins TRBV18 and TRBJ2-1; 9 bases are a match to TRBD2. This CDR3 spans 20 amino acids. Germline V lookup: CDR1 KGHSH, CDR2 LQKENI. DNA of the CDR3: TGTGTCAGCTCTCAATACCCAGCGGGGGGCATACCTAGCTCCTACAATGAGCAGTTCTTC. Translating it yields CVSSQYPAGGIPSSYNEQFF.

With regard to this clonotype: At one end the junction does not follow the germline gene, possibly because of a read error. CDR3 in amino acids: CVSSRFAGNQPQDF. The CDR3 DNA is TGCGTCAGCAGCCGCTTTGCCGGCAATCAGCCCCAGGATTTT. J is TRBJ1-5 and V is TRBV4-1, with unresolved D. The CDR3 is 14 residues long. The germline CDR1 and CDR2 sequences are MGHRA and YSYEKL.